A selection of T cell receptor beta chains follows, all from one sample in a study of cytomegalovirus exposure and HLA in healthy donors. Measured with immunoSEQ multiplex PCR; TCRdb has only the in-frame clones, and not every one. This sample has 150,000 or so clones, with roughly 84% found just once. What was sequenced was PBMCs. Receptors originate from a man younger than 45 in good health and CMV-seropositive. The conserved cysteine and the conserved F or W are not part of the CDR3 here. Clone size appears in some rows only: once, few, many, or a class for an expanded clone.

size: -; J: TRBJ1-4; V: TRBV27; CDR3: ASSFGADDLTNEKLF
size: few; J: TRBJ2-2; V: TRBV5-1; CDR3: ASKKQGNTGELF
size: -; J: TRBJ1-5; V: TRBV18; CDR3: ASSQEQFNQPQH
size: once; J: TRBJ2-7; V: TRBV6-5; CDR3: ASSYGRVDEQY
size: -; J: TRBJ2-1; V: TRBV2; CDR3: ASSEALLGRGYNEQF
size: -; J: TRBJ1-3; V: TRBV5-1; CDR3: ASSPTEISGNTIY
size: -; J: TRBJ2-7; V: TRBV6-6; CDR3: ASNPRGQVAYEQY
size: medium-sized; J: TRBJ1-1; V: TRBV5-4; CDR3: AARPLDRGNTEAF
size: -; J: TRBJ2-7; V: TRBV7-6; CDR3: ASSPLVEYEQY
size: once; J: TRBJ1-2; V: TRBV27; CDR3: ASSLGTGHGYT